This entry is about one T cell receptor beta chain. The data belong to a study of blood T cell repertoires in COVID-19. Study background: The cDNA or gDNA used as material had been derived from T cells, B-cell-depleted T cells, or PBMCs.

In the original analysis: Counts of nucleated cells, estimated from reference gene primer amplification, were obtained. Repertoires were generated with immunoSEQ multiplex PCR, while TCRdb's copy carries only in-frame clones and drops some. The D gene and trimming were derived from the DNA, and the V and J assignments and clone size from that table. Among about 140,000 clones listed, approximately 81% were seen once. V was clipped by 0 bases and J by 8 bases; unmatched bases: 3. The CDR3 is made up of 15 amino acids. CDR1 is MNHEY, CDR2 SVGAGI, per germline. The source material was peripheral blood. The chain uses TRBV6-5 and TRBJ1-4; TRBD1 aligns across 10 bases. This TCR was sampled from a human donor in a cohort sampled during active COVID-19. CDR3 in amino acids: CASSYSRTGGEKLFF. The CDR3 bases are TGTGCCAGCAGTTACTCTCGGACAGGGGGAGAAAAACTGTTTTTT.